Listed below are T cell receptor beta chains from one sample, sequenced in a study of IL-17A CD8 T cells in psoriatic arthritis synovium. Assay used: immunoSEQ multiplex PCR; TCRdb lists only in-frame clones, some missing. Of 2,000 to 3,000 clones listed, roughly 70% are singletons. The sample taken for sequencing was memory CD8+ T cells from synovial fluid. These receptors were obtained from a human donor with psoriatic arthritis. CDR3s include the opening cysteine and the closing phenylalanine or tryptophan. The D gene is left open where the match is weak. A row's size may be missing; if present it is once, few, many or a size class.

J | D | length | V | size | DNA | CDR3
TRBJ1-2 | - | 17 | TRBV4-2 | - | TGTGCCAGCAGCCAAGATTCCGTCGGAGCTTCCTTCTATGGCTACACCTTC | CASSQDSVGASFYGYTF
TRBJ2-2 | - | 13 | TRBV9 | - | TGTGCCAGCAGCGTAGGCAGCCCCGGGGAGCTGTTTTTT | CASSVGSPGELFF
TRBJ1-5 | - | 16 | TRBV5-8 | - | TGTGCCAGCAGCTTGCTGGGGACACCCTACAATCAGCCCCAGCATTTT | CASSLLGTPYNQPQHF
TRBJ1-1 | - | 15 | TRBV7-2 | once | TGTGCCAGCAGCCTAGCGGGGGGCGGCGGCACTGAAGCTTTCTTT | CASSLAGGGGTEAFF
TRBJ1-1 | - | 17 | TRBV4-1 | few | TGCGCCAGCAGCCAAGAAGAGGGGAAGGGAAGGGACACTGAAGCTTTCTTT | CASSQEEGKGRDTEAFF
TRBJ1-1 | - | 15 | TRBV6-5 | - | TGTGCCAGCAGTTGGGGTACAGGAGGGGGCACTGAAGCTTTCTTT | CASSWGTGGGTEAFF
TRBJ2-7 | TRBD2 | 14 | TRBV6-1 | - | TGTGCCAGCAGTGGGGGACTAGAAGGGCTCGAGCAGTACTTC | CASSGGLEGLEQYF
TRBJ1-4 | TRBD1 | 17 | TRBV9 | - | TGTGCCAGCAGTTCAAGGACAGGGTTGAACGGGGATGAAAAACTGTTTTTT | CASSSRTGLNGDEKLFF
TRBJ2-6 | - | 14 | TRBV5-5 | - | TGTGCCAGCAGCGGGCCGGCGGGGGCCAACGTCCTGACTTTC | CASSGPAGANVLTF
TRBJ1-1 | - | 17 | TRBV4-1 | - | TGCGCCAGCAGCCAGAGGACCGGAACGATCGTGAACACTGAAGCTTTCTTT | CASSQRTGTIVNTEAFF
TRBJ1-1 | - | 13 | TRBV28 | - | TGTGCCAGCAGTTTTCCAGGGGTGATTGAAGCTTTCTTT | CASSFPGVIEAFF
TRBJ2-1 | TRBD1 | 15 | TRBV7-9 | - | TGTGCCAGCACCACAGGGGAATACTCCTACAATGAGCAGTTCTTC | CASTTGEYSYNEQFF
TRBJ1-4 | - | 15 | TRBV14 | - | TGTGCCAGCAGCCCGATCGGCGGAAGTCGGGAAAAACTGTTTTTT | CASSPIGGSREKLFF
TRBJ1-4 | - | 15 | TRBV5-4 | - | TGTGCCAGCAGCTCCGAGGGGGGAGGCGATGAAAAACTGTTTTTT | CASSSEGGGDEKLFF
TRBJ2-4 | TRBD2 | 16 | TRBV14 | - | TGTGCCAGCAGCCAGACTAGCGGGGGGGCCAAAAACATTCAGTACTTC | CASSQTSGGAKNIQYF
TRBJ1-3 | TRBD1 | 15 | TRBV19 | once | TGTGCCAGTAGTATCCGGGACAGGGAAGGAAACACCATATATTTT | CASSIRDREGNTIYF
TRBJ1-3 | - | 16 | TRBV7-6 | - | TGTGCCAGCAGCCAAGGGGGGGCAGAGCCTGGAAACACCATATATTTT | CASSQGGAEPGNTIYF
TRBJ1-3 | - | 16 | TRBV6-1 | few | TGTGCCAGCAGTGAAGTAGTGGACAGCTTTGGAAACACCATATATTTT | CASSEVVDSFGNTIYF
TRBJ1-3 | - | 15 | TRBV11-3 | few | TGTGCCAGCAGCTTTCGAGGGATCTCTGGAAACACCATATATTTT | CASSFRGISGNTIYF
TRBJ1-2 | - | 12 | TRBV12-5 | few | TGTGCTAGTGGTTTCGGGTCCTATGGCTACACCTTC | CASGFGSYGYTF
TRBJ2-3 | - | 15 | TRBV4-1 | - | TGCGCCAGCAGCGTTGGGTTTCCTAGCACAGATACGCAGTATTTT | CASSVGFPSTDTQYF
TRBJ1-1 | - | 12 | TRBV19 | - | TGTGCCAGTAGAAGGGAGAACACTGAAGCTTTCTTT | CASRRENTEAFF
TRBJ2-7 | - | 14 | TRBV6-5 | - | TGTGCCAGCAGTTACTCCGTGGGCCCCTACGAGCAGTACTTC | CASSYSVGPYEQYF
TRBJ1-1 | - | 13 | TRBV6-4 | few | TGTGCCAGCAGGGATTCTGGCTTGACTGAAGCTTTCTTT | CASRDSGLTEAFF
TRBJ1-1 | TRBD1 | 14 | TRBV19 | few | TGTGCCAGTAGTATTACAGGGGGCGAGACTGAAGCTTTCTTT | CASSITGGETEAFF
TRBJ2-5 | TRBD1 | 15 | TRBV11-2 | - | TGTGCCAGCAGCCGGGACAGGGGGTACCAAGAGACCCAGTACTTC | CASSRDRGYQETQYF
TRBJ2-5 | - | 14 | TRBV19 | - | TGTGCCAGTAATATAGGAGGGCCCAGAGAGACCCAGTACTTC | CASNIGGPRETQYF
TRBJ2-5 | - | 13 | TRBV13 | - | TGTGCCAGCAGCTTAGTACGGGGGGAGACCCAGTACTTC | CASSLVRGETQYF
TRBJ2-2 | TRBD2 | 17 | TRBV2 | - | TGTGCCAGCAGTGGGTTAGCGGGGGGGCCTAGCACCGGGGAGCTGTTTTTT | CASSGLAGGPSTGELFF
TRBJ2-1 | - | 16 | TRBV7-9 | - | TGTGCCAGCAGCCCTTCCCGGCAGAGGGCCTACAATGAGCAGTTCTTC | CASSPSRQRAYNEQFF
TRBJ2-7 | TRBD1 | 15 | TRBV6-5 | - | TGTGCCAGCAGCCTTGACAGGGGGCGATCCTACGAGCAGTACTTC | CASSLDRGRSYEQYF
TRBJ2-7 | - | 14 | TRBV19 | few | TGTGCCAGTAGTGTATCAGGGCGGCCCTCCCAGCAGTACTTC | CASSVSGRPSQQYF
TRBJ1-2 | TRBD1 | 16 | TRBV4-1 | - | TGCGCCAGCAGCCACAACCGGGACAGGGGTGGGTATGGCTACACCTTC | CASSHNRDRGGYGYTF
TRBJ1-1 | - | 13 | TRBV9 | few | TGTGCCAGCAGCGTAGATCTGAACACTGAAGCTTTCTTT | CASSVDLNTEAFF
TRBJ2-3 | - | 15 | TRBV18 | - | TGTGCCAGCTCACCAATAGGCTGGAGCACAGATACGCAGTATTTT | CASSPIGWSTDTQYF
TRBJ1-2 | - | 13 | TRBV19 | - | TGTGCCAGTAGTATCTTCGCAAACTATGGCTACACCTTC | CASSIFANYGYTF
TRBJ2-1 | - | 16 | TRBV19 | few | TGTGCCAGTAGTATAGGGACGGTAATGGGGTACAATGAGCAGTTCTTC | CASSIGTVMGYNEQFF
TRBJ2-2 | - | 13 | TRBV2 | - | TGTGCCAGCAGACACTTGAACACCGGGGAGCTGTTTTTT | CASRHLNTGELFF